Listed below are T cell receptor beta chains from one sample, sequenced in a study of T cell responses to AZD1222 COVID-19 vaccine. Data came from immunoSEQ multiplex PCR; TCRdb stores just in-frame clones and leaves some out. The sample holds 150,000 or so clones, approximately 92% seen once. The sample was peripheral blood, taken 28 days after the second AZD1222 dose. Source of these receptors: an adult who received the AZD1222 COVID-19 vaccine. Both conserved end residues are part of each CDR3. D genes are given only for firm matches. A clone size is listed for some rows: how often the clone was seen (once, few, many), or a class if it is expanded.

j_call	d_call	v_call	clone_size	cdr3_nt	cdr3_aa
TRBJ2-1	NA	TRBV5-1	NA	TGCGCCAGCAGCTTGGTGCCCCTGGGTCGCGAGGGTTACAATGAGCAGTTCTTC	CASSLVPLGREGYNEQFF
TRBJ1-6	NA	TRBV2	once	TGTGCCAGCAGTCCCGAAGACAGGTCCCTCCACTTT	CASSPEDRSLHF
TRBJ2-1	NA	TRBV5-1	NA	TGCGCCAGCAGCTTGGTTGGACAGATCTCCTACAATGAGCAGTTCTTC	CASSLVGQISYNEQFF
TRBJ2-1	NA	TRBV5-6	NA	TGTGCCAGCAGCTTTGCCAGGGTGAAGCAGTTCTTC	CASSFARVKQFF
TRBJ2-5	TRBD2	TRBV7-6	NA	TGTGCCAGCAGCTTTATACTAGCGGGAGGCCGGGAATCGGAGACCCAGTACTTC	CASSFILAGGRESETQYF
TRBJ1-5	NA	TRBV3-1/TRBV3-2	once	TGTGCCAGCAGCCCGGACGGCAATCAGCCCCAGCATTTT	CASSPDGNQPQHF
TRBJ1-1	TRBD1	TRBV2	NA	TGTGCCAGCAGTGCCGGCGGGACAGGGACTGAAGCTTTCTTT	CASSAGGTGTEAFF
TRBJ1-1	NA	TRBV15	NA	TGTGCCACCAGCAGTGTCACTGAAGCTTTCTTT	CATSSVTEAFF
TRBJ2-1	NA	TRBV14	NA	TGTGCCAGCAGCCAATCGGGACATAGTCATGAGCAGTTCTTC	CASSQSGHSHEQFF
TRBJ2-7	TRBD1	TRBV25-1	NA	TGTGCCAGCAGTGAAGGACAGGGAGAGTACGAGCAGTACTTC	CASSEGQGEYEQYF
TRBJ1-2	NA	TRBV27	once	TGTGCCAGCAGTTTATCGATAAGGGGACCCTACTATGGCTACACCTTC	CASSLSIRGPYYGYTF
TRBJ1-1	NA	TRBV7-2	NA	TGTGCCAGCAGCGGCGGACAGTGGAACACTGAAGCTTTCTTT	CASSGGQWNTEAFF
TRBJ2-7	NA	TRBV15	NA	TGTGCCACCAGCGCCTATGGACCTACCTACGAGCAGTACTTC	CATSAYGPTYEQYF
TRBJ1-1	TRBD1	TRBV5-4	NA	TGTGCCAGCAGCTCCCCGACAGGGGGTAACACTGAAGCTTTCTTT	CASSSPTGGNTEAFF
TRBJ2-7	NA	TRBV15	NA	TGTGCCACCAGCAGAAGATCGGCGGGGGCGTACGAGCAGTACTTC	CATSRRSAGAYEQYF
TRBJ2-4	TRBD2	TRBV4-2	NA	TGTGCCAGCAGCCAAGTGACTAGCGGACGTTCTTTAGCCAAAAACATTCAGTACTTC	CASSQVTSGRSLAKNIQYF
TRBJ1-2	NA	TRBV7-2	NA	TGTGCCAGCAGCTTAGCTGGCCAGGAAATCTATGGCTACACCTTC	CASSLAGQEIYGYTF
TRBJ2-7	NA	TRBV7-6	NA	TGTGCCAGCAGCGCCTTCCTAGAGGCCGAGCAGTACTTC	CASSAFLEAEQYF
TRBJ2-7	TRBD1	TRBV30	NA	TGTGCCTGGAGTGAGGGACAGGGGTTTTACGAGCAGTACTTC	CAWSEGQGFYEQYF
TRBJ1-1	NA	TRBV18	NA	TGTGCCAGCTCACCCGGACAGCGCTTTGAAGCTTTCTTT	CASSPGQRFEAFF
TRBJ2-1	TRBD1	TRBV7-8	once	TGTGCCAGCAGCCGAGCAGGGACAGGGGGTCGTGAGCAGTTCTTC	CASSRAGTGGREQFF
TRBJ2-1	NA	TRBV25-1	NA	TGTGCCTCCAAAGGGGACTTTTACAATGAGCAGTTCTTC	CASKGDFYNEQFF
TRBJ1-1	NA	TRBV2	NA	TGTGCCAGCAGTGACAATAGAAAAGCTTTCTTT	CASSDNRKAFF
TRBJ2-1	NA	TRBV11-2	NA	TGTGCCAGCAGCTCCCAGGGAGAGGAGCAGTTCTTC	CASSSQGEEQFF
TRBJ1-2	NA	TRBV29-1	NA	TGCAGCGTTGAACAGGACGGCTACACCTTC	CSVEQDGYTF
TRBJ2-7	TRBD2	TRBV28	NA	TGTGCCAGTCAGGAGGGACTAGCGGATTACGAGCAGTACTTC	CASQEGLADYEQYF
TRBJ2-1	TRBD2	TRBV10-3	NA	TGTGCCATCAGTCAAGGGACTAGCGGGCCCGGTTACAATGAGCAGTTCTTC	CAISQGTSGPGYNEQFF